This passage covers 27 T cell receptor beta chains from one sample sequenced in a study of T cell responses to AZD1222 COVID-19 vaccine. Some clones are missing from TCRdb's copy, which holds only in-frame ones; the method was immunoSEQ multiplex PCR. The sample consists of more than 140,000 clones, approximately 93% of them appearing once. The starting material was peripheral blood, obtained on day 0 of MenACWY control vaccination. These receptors were obtained from an adult in good health.

The gene calls are TRBV6-5 and TRBJ2-1; 7 bases are shared with TRBD2. V gave up 6 bases and J gave up 5 bases; unmatched junction bases: 10. CDR1 and CDR2 from the germline V gene are MNHEY and SVGAGI. The CDR3 loop spans 15 amino acids. The CDR3: CASRASGKRNNEQFF. The DNA of the CDR3 is TGTGCCAGCAGGGCTAGCGGCAAAAGGAACAATGAGCAGTTCTTC.

The chain links TRBV7-5 to TRBJ2-3; TRBD1 was called by the table and not checked on the DNA. TRBV7-5 is an annotated pseudogene. This CDR3 has 15 amino acids. CDR3 coding DNA: TGTGTCAGAAGCCAGGGACAGGGCTACACAGATACGCAGTATTTT. Its translation is CVRSQGQGYTDTQYF.

The rearrangement links TRBV9 to TRBJ2-2, with 7 bases matching TRBD1. Germline CDR1 reads SGDLS; CDR2 reads YYNGEE. The CDR3 totals 17 residues. Trimming cost V 3 bases and J 4 bases; bases outside gene matches: 12. Written as DNA, the CDR3 is TGTGCCAGCAGCGCAAACTTCAGGGGGTCGCGCACCGGGGAGCTGTTTTTT. Protein sequence: CASSANFRGSRTGELFF.

This clone was picked up one time. The J gene is TRBJ1-6, the V gene TRBV5-4; tentative D call: TRBD1 (6 bases). There are 17 residues in the CDR3. V was clipped by 1 base and J by 0 bases, with 11 bases between them. Per the germline V gene, CDR1 is SGHNT and CDR2 is YYREEE (reference sequence). The CDR3 region has the DNA TGTGCCAGCAGCTTGATGGGGGCCAGCTCCTATAATTCACCCCTCCACTTT. It is translated as CASSLMGASSYNSPLHF.

The chain combines TRBV5-1 with TRBJ2-5, with TRBD2 matching 13 bases. The J segment lost 5 bases and the V segment lost 4 bases, leaving 8 bases of the junction unmatched. The CDR3 totals 16 residues. CDR1 and CDR2 from the germline V gene are SGHRS and YFSETQ. The CDR3 sequence is CASSRLGLAGAETQYF. The CDR3 DNA sequence: TGCGCCAGCAGCAGATTAGGACTAGCGGGAGCGGAGACCCAGTACTTC. The full variable domain, rest sourced from reference TRBV5-1 and TRBJ2-5, is KAGVTQTPRYLIKTRGQQVTLSCSPISGHRSVSWYQQTPGQGLQFLFEYFSETQRNKGNFPGRFSGRQFSNSRSEMNVSTLELGDSALYLCASSRLGLAGAETQYFGPGTRLLVL.

V is TRBV7-6 and J is TRBJ1-3, with D perhaps matching TRBD1 (6 bases). V gave up 1 base and J gave up 5 bases, with 12 bases separating them. This CDR3 is 15 amino acids long. Germline loops: CDR1 SGHVS, CDR2 FNYEAQ. CDR3 amino acids: CASSLGRGPRNTIYF. The CDR3 region has the DNA TGTGCCAGCAGCTTAGGCAGGGGCCCTAGAAACACCATATATTTT.

The chain recombines TRBV11-2 with TRBJ2-7; no definite D call. Germline loops: CDR1 SGHAT, CDR2 FQNNGV. The length of the CDR3 is 16 residues. Trimming took off 2 bases at V and 2 bases at J, with 16 bases between the two ends. CDR3 in amino acids: CASSLRRSVVTYEQYF. DNA of the CDR3: TGTGCCAGCAGCTTAAGACGATCCGTGGTGACCTACGAGCAGTACTTC.

As concerns this clone: One end of the junction fails to match germline, which may point to a read error. The chain employs TRBV5-6 and TRBJ2-3; the D call may be TRBD1 or TRBD2 (6 bases each). This CDR3 spans 14 amino acids. The germline V gene has CDR1 SGHDT and CDR2 YYEEEE. The CDR3 DNA reads TGTGCCAGCAGCTTGGCCGGGGGCGCAGACACGCAGTATTTT. This encodes CASSLAGGADTQYF.

This clone was picked up one time. The gene calls are TRBV11-2 and TRBJ2-5; D is possibly TRBD1 or TRBD2 (6 bases each). The length of the CDR3 is 16 residues. The germline gives CDR1 SGHAT, CDR2 FQNNGV. The V gene lost 5 bases and the J gene lost 5 bases, with 21 bases spanning the gap. CDR3 sequence: CASSPTGGPKLETQYF. DNA for the CDR3: TGTGCCAGCAGCCCAACTGGGGGGCCGAAGTTGGAGACCCAGTACTTC.

The V call is TRBV7-9, the J call TRBJ1-2; D might be TRBD1 (5 bases). The CDR3 extends over 15 amino acids. Trimming stripped 1 base from V and 4 bases from J, with 13 bases between. CDR1 SEHNR and CDR2 FQNEAQ come from the germline V gene (reference sequence). Written as DNA, the CDR3 is TGTGCCAGCAGCTTAGGTATTGGGGGAGGCTATGGCTACACCTTC. Translated, it gives CASSLGIGGGYGYTF.

The rearrangement joins TRBV5-1 to TRBJ2-1, with 14 nucleotides matching TRBD2. The CDR3 is 17 amino acids. The V segment lost 0 bases and the J segment 7 bases; nucleotides outside the gene matches: 6. The germline V gene encodes CDR1 SGHRS and CDR2 YFSETQ. CDR3 in DNA: TGCGCCAGCAGCTTGGGGGGACTAGCGGGAGTAGGTAATGAGCAGTTCTTC. Its protein is CASSLGGLAGVGNEQFF.

This chain joins TRBV5-6 and TRBJ1-2; D may be TRBD1 (5 bases). V gave up 0 bases and J gave up 0 bases, with 21 bases separating them. The CDR3 has 19 amino acids. Germline V gives CDR1 SGHDT, CDR2 YYEEEE. The CDR3 nucleotides read TGTGCCAGCAGCTTGGCCTCCCCGATGGGGGACCTAGCTAACTATGGCTACACCTTC. It specifies CASSLASPMGDLANYGYTF.

V is TRBV5-1 and J is TRBJ2-3; D perhaps matches TRBD2 (5 bases). V lost 3 bases and J 3 bases, leaving 14 bases between the germline ends. Germline CDR1 SGHRS, CDR2 YFSETQ. The CDR3 has 15 amino acids. CDR3 protein: CASSSGGRSTDTQYF. DNA of the CDR3: TGCGCCAGCAGCTCGGGTGGGAGAAGTACAGATACGCAGTATTTT.

This chain links TRBV25-1 with TRBJ1-3; D not certain. V was shortened by 3 bases and J by 1 base, with 7 bases between the two germline ends. This CDR3 is 14 amino acids long. Germline V lookup: CDR1 MGHDK, CDR2 SYGVNS. The CDR3 region is CASSELESGNTIYF. The DNA for the CDR3 is TGTGCCAGCAGTGAGTTGGAGTCTGGAAACACCATATATTTT.

This sequence joins TRBV11-3 and TRBJ1-1, with D possibly TRBD1 on 6 matching bases. Trimming cost V 5 bases and J 10 bases, with 17 bases left between them. The CDR3 contains 13 residues. CDR1 is SGHNT and CDR2 is YENEEA in the germline V gene. The CDR3 loop is CASSINSQGRAFF. The CDR3, as DNA: TGTGCCAGCAGCATAAACTCCCAGGGGAGAGCTTTCTTT.

This clone was seen more than once but under ten times. The rearrangement joins TRBV2 to TRBJ2-1; possibly TRBD2 for D (6 bases). V was cut by 4 bases and J by 4 bases, with 11 bases left in between. This CDR3 comprises 14 residues. CDR1 SNHLY and CDR2 FYNNEI come from the germline V gene. CDR3 sequence (DNA): TGTGCCAGCAGTGTTCAGCGGGCTTACAATGAGCAGTTCTTC. Translation: CASSVQRAYNEQFF. Together with reference TRBV2 and TRBJ2-1, the CDR3 gives the full variable domain: EPEVTQTPSHQVTQMGQEVILRCVPISNHLYFYWYRQILGQKVEFLVSFYNNEISEKSEIFDDQFSVERPDGSNFTLKIRSTKLEDSAMYFCASSVQRAYNEQFFGPGTRLTVL.

V gene TRBV2 combines with J gene TRBJ2-1, with D unclear. In germline, CDR1 is SNHLY, CDR2 FYNNEI. CDR3 length equals 12 residues. V lost 3 bases and J 8 bases, leaving 8 bases between the germline ends. The CDR3 region has the DNA TGTGCCAGCAGTGATGTAGGGTATGAGCAGTTCTTC. It is translated as CASSDVGYEQFF.

This sequence joins TRBV25-1 and TRBJ2-3; TRBD2 might be the D (7 bases). The V gene's germline CDR1 is MGHDK and CDR2 SYGVNS. The V gene lost 8 bases and the J gene lost 4 bases, with 19 bases spanning the gap. The CDR3 runs 15 residues. CDR3 bases: TGTGCCAGCGCAGGGATCGGGGGGCAAGCAGATACGCAGTATTTT. It translates to CASAGIGGQADTQYF.

The chain uses TRBV2 and TRBJ2-7; 11 nucleotides line up with TRBD2. The V gene end was trimmed by 3 bases and the J gene end by 1 base; junction bases not matched to a gene: 8. Germline-derived CDR1 and CDR2 are SNHLY and FYNNEI. The CDR3 contains 17 residues. The CDR3 loop reads CASSEAVLAGESYEQYF. The CDR3 DNA sequence: TGTGCCAGCAGTGAGGCCGTACTAGCGGGAGAATCCTACGAGCAGTACTTC.

J is TRBJ1-5 and V is TRBV2; TRBD1 aligns across 9 bases. The CDR3 extends over 19 amino acids. V shed 0 bases and J 0 bases; nucleotides not matched to a gene: 9. Germline-derived CDR1 and CDR2 are SNHLY and FYNNEI. The CDR3 coding sequence is TGTGCCAGCAGTGAAGCCCTTGGACAGGGGCGTCATAGCAATCAGCCCCAGCATTTT. The encoded protein is CASSEALGQGRHSNQPQHF.

The chain joins TRBV7-8 to TRBJ2-5; 11 bases are a match to TRBD2. The germline V gene has CDR1 SGHVS and CDR2 FQNEAQ. With V trimmed by 3 bases and J by 7 bases, 4 bases remained unmatched. The CDR3 extends over 14 amino acids. The CDR3 DNA follows: TGTGCCAGCAGCTTGGGGACTAGCGGAGGGACCCAGTACTTC. Its protein is CASSLGTSGGTQYF.

V and J are TRBV27 and TRBJ1-1; the match to TRBD1 covers 10 bases. CDR3 length: 15 residues. Germline loops: CDR1 MNHEY, CDR2 SMNVEV (reference sequence). V trimming: 6 bases; J trimming: 0 bases; junction bases outside the gene matches: 4. CDR3 nucleotides: TGTGCCAGCAGGGACAGGGGGGACTTGAACACTGAAGCTTTCTTT. This sequence encodes CASRDRGDLNTEAFF.

This sequence joins TRBV20-1 and TRBJ1-1; tentatively, D is TRBD1 (6 bases). CDR3 size: 15 residues. Germline V lookup: CDR1 DFQATT, CDR2 SNEGSKA (reference sequence). V lost 3 bases and J 2 bases, leaving 16 bases between the germline ends. CDR3 in amino acids: CSASVDSGINTEAFF. The CDR3 region has the DNA TGCAGTGCTAGTGTGGACAGTGGGATTAACACTGAAGCTTTCTTT.

The chain recombines TRBV24-1 with TRBJ2-5, with a tentative D call TRBD1 (5 bases). Trimming removed 4 bases at V and 5 bases at J, with 13 bases between. Looked up from germline, CDR1 is KGHDR and CDR2 is SFDVKD. CDR3 size: 14 residues. CDR3 in DNA: TGTGCCACCAGTGAAGCAGGGTTAGGGGAGACCCAGTACTTC. Translation: CATSEAGLGETQYF.

The chain uses TRBV5-1 and TRBJ1-6; 7 bases are a match to TRBD1. V shed 0 bases, J shed 10 bases, and the junction held 7 bases outside the gene matches. This CDR3 region has 15 residues. Per germline, CDR1 SGHRS and CDR2 YFSETQ. The CDR3 protein is CASSLGQGWDSPLHF. The CDR3 DNA reads as TGCGCCAGCAGCTTGGGACAGGGATGGGACTCACCCCTCCACTTT.

The chain uses TRBV5-1 and TRBJ2-5; TRBD2 matches 10 bases. This CDR3 is built from 15 residues. The germline V gene encodes CDR1 SGHRS and CDR2 YFSETQ. V was pared by 7 bases and J by 1 base, with 7 bases of the junction left unmatched. The CDR3 is CASSWASGGQETQYF. DNA of the CDR3: TGCGCCAGCTCATGGGCTAGCGGGGGCCAAGAGACCCAGTACTTC.

The gene calls are TRBV5-5 and TRBJ1-1; TRBD1 aligns across 8 bases. V was pared by 2 bases and J by 4 bases, with 4 bases of the junction left unmatched. Looked up from germline, CDR1 is SGHKS and CDR2 is YYEKEE (reference sequence). This CDR3 region has 14 residues. The CDR3 DNA follows: TGTGCCAGCAGCTTATACGGACAGGGCACTGAAGCTTTCTTT. This encodes CASSLYGQGTEAFF.